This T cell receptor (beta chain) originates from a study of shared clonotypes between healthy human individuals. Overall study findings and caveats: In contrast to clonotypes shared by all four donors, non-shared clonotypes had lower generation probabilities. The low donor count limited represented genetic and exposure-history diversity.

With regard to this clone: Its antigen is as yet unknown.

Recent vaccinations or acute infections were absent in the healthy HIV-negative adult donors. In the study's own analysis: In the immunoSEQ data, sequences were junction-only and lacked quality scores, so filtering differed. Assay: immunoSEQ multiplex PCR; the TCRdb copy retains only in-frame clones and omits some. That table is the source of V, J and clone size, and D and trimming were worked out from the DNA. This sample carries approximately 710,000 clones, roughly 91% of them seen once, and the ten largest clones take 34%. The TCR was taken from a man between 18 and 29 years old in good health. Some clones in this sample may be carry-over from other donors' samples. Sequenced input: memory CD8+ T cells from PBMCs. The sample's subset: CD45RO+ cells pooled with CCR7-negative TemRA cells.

The CDR3 bases are TGTGCCAGCTCACCATTGACAGGGGAAGAGACCCAGTACTTC. This sequence encodes CASSPLTGEETQYF. The rearrangement joins TRBV18 to TRBJ2-5, with 8 bases that match TRBD1. Germline V gives CDR1 KGHSH, CDR2 LQKENI. V was clipped by 2 bases and J by 3 bases; unmatched bases: 2. This CDR3 contains 14 residues.